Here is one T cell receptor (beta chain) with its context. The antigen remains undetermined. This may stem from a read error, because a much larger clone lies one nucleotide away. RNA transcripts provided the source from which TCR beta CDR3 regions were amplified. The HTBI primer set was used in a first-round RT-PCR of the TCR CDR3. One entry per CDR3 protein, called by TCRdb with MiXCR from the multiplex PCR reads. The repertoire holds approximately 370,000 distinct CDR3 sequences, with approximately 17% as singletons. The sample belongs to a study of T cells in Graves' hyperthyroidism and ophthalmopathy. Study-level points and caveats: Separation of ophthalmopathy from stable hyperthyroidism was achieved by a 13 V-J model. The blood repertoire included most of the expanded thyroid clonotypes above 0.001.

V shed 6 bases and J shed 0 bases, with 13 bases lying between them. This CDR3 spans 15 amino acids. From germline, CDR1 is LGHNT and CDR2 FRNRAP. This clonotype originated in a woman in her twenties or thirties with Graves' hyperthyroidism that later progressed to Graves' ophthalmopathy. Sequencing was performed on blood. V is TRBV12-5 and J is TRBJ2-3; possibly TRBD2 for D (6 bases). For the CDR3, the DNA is TGTGCTAGTGGCCCCTCGGGGAGGAGCACAGATACGCAGTATTTT. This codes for CASGPSGRSTDTQYF.